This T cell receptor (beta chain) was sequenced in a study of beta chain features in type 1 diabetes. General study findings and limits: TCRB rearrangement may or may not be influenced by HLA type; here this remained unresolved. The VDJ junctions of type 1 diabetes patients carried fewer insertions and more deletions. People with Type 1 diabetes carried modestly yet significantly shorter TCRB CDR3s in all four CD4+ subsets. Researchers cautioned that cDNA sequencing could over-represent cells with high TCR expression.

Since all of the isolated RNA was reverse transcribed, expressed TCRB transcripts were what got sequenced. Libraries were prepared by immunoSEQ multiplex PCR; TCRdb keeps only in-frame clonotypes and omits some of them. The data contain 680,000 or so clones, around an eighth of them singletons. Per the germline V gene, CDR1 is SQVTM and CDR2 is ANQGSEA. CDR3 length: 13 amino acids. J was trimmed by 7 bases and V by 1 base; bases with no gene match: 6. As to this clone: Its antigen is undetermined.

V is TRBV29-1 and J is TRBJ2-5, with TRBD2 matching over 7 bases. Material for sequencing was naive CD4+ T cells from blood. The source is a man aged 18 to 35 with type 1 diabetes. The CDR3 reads CSVEGRTRGTQYF. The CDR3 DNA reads TGCAGCGTTGAAGGACGGACTAGGGGGACCCAGTACTTC.